This T cell receptor (beta chain) appears in the sequencing data of a study of blood T cells in healthy people across ages (dated by TCRdb to between 2015 and 2016). Broadly, across the study: In model experiments, template switching captured roughly one uniquely barcoded TCR beta cDNA molecule for every two T cells. The study measured age-related changes in TCR beta repertoire diversity using deep sequencing normalized with unique cDNA molecular identifiers. Two additional independent replicas of 1 million unique cDNA reads from the same blood draw were analyzed for two donors (one aged 18 to 30 and one aged 80 or older). The donors were divided into four age groups: young (average approximately 17 years), middle-aged (about 40), aged (about 60) and long-lived (roughly 86).

The roughly 39 donors, aged 6 to 90 years, were systemically healthy Caucasian individuals from Russia. Around 9.9 milliliters of peripheral blood were collected from each donor into EDTA-treated Vacutainer tubes. Ficoll-Paque density-gradient centrifugation was used to isolate PBMCs, with at least 7 million obtained per sample. Trizol reagent was used to extract total RNA from PBMCs, with at least 6 micrograms per sample. Naive CD45RAhigh/CD27high T cell percentages were measured by flow cytometry on a PBMC aliquot from every donor. About this clonotype: Its antigen specificity is not known. No quality values exist for individual bases; no much larger clone is one base distant.

Library preparation employed 5' RACE. Sequencing was performed on an Illumina HiSeq 2500. The second PCR ran for roughly 6 to 11 cycles and used a J-beta primer mix along with a sample-barcoded 5' primer. A template-switch 5' adaptor carrying 12 random nucleotides introduced a unique molecular identifier onto each TCR beta cDNA molecule. Each sample yielded at least 2.5 million CDR3-containing paired-end reads. First-strand cDNA was synthesized from all RNA with the Mint cDNA synthesis kit, primed by a TRBC-specific oligonucleotide. After uracil-DNA glycosylase treatment, a first 18-cycle PCR used universal primers M1SS and BC2_uni_R on all cDNA. Concerning the study's data processing: Each sample was normalized by randomly selecting 1 million high-quality reads, each carrying a distinct molecular identifier. Instead of being binned into consensus sequences, reads with shared molecular identifiers were discarded. MiTCR, set to a Q25 quality threshold and the strictest error-elimination algorithm, was used for CDR3 identification, clonotype clustering and error correction. A nonparametric unseen species model with Euler transformation was used to estimate lower-bound total TCR beta diversity. TCRdb handled the public reads itself, with Q25 trimming in fastp and clone calling in MiXCR, and kept productive beta chains. Under each unique CDR3 protein, matching rows form one entry showing the most common genes and DNA. TCRdb assigned the V and J calls; the authors' analysis was not used. The sample profile shows 750,000 to 850,000 distinct CDR3 sequences; roughly 25% of them were found once. The biggest ten clones account for more than 3% of the sample.

The CDR3, from cysteine to phenylalanine, totals 15 residues. Only the CDR3 DNA stays, 45 bases, in frame from base 1. V is shortened by 2 bases, J by 2 bases, and the region joining them spans 12 bases. Per the germline V gene, KGHSH is the CDR1 and LQKENI is the CDR2. The full study reports these points: Observed TCR beta diversity correlated strongly with the percentage of naive T cells measured by flow cytometry. Since profiling was done on bulk unsorted PBMCs, naive and antigen-experienced compartments could not be conclusively compared. Total diversity estimates from one million sequenced T cells were considered lower bounds and underestimates. As age increased, observed TCR beta diversity per million T cells dropped in a roughly linear way, and a significant reduction was already evident by age roughly 40. Compared with the aged group, more naive CD4+ T cells, fewer expanded clones and increased TCR diversity were shown by the long-lived group, suggesting age selection. The CMV infection status of donors was not known, potentially confounding age-related changes in expanded clonotypes.

These same records also appear under a second study, on T cells of mothers and their children. Looking at the second paper: Donors were nine systemically healthy Caucasian individuals: three mothers and their six children. cDNA synthesis used all of the extracted RNA, with around 1.4 ug of RNA in each 15 ul reaction. In the second PCR, sample barcodes and 2-4 random nucleotides were introduced via the M1S primer. More than 8.5 million TCR beta CDR3 reads were obtained from each mother, and about 3 million reads were obtained from each child. Thymic selection similarly shapes TCR recombination output in related and unrelated pairs, with minor effect from inherited differences. Normalized repertoire overlap in related mother-child pairs was always slightly higher than in unrelated mother-child pairs, but the difference was never significant. No persistent microchimeric T cell clones were detected, at a sensitivity of around 97 clones per million clonotypes. To look for features that set related mother-child pairs apart from unrelated individuals, the researchers ran deep NGS to compare the TCR beta repertoires of mothers and children. On average, the children were approximately 12 +/- 4 years old, while the mothers were 40 +/- 4 years old. After adapters were ligated using NEBNext reagents, the libraries underwent 100+100 nt paired-end sequencing on an Illumina HiSeq 2000. To prevent cross-contamination, the mother and child libraries were prepared a month apart and were sequenced in separate runs. Each donor had between roughly 450,000 and 2,100,000 distinct TCR beta clonotypes identified. Naive TCR beta clonotypes were estimated from low-frequency clonotypes matched to each donor's FACS-determined naive share, without sorting.

Rearrangement joined TRBV18 to TRBJ2-5; the D gene assignment is ambiguous. The sequence was collected from a boy aged 10-17 years in good health. Sequencing was performed on blood. CDR3 protein: CASSPTTPIQETQYF. The DNA sequence follows: TGTGCCAGCTCACCAACCACCCCAATTCAAGAGACCCAGTACTTC.